Here is one T cell receptor beta chain with its context. What it binds is unknown. The CDR3 totals 14 residues. V lost 4 bases, J lost 2 bases, and 10 bases lay in between. Germline assignment: CDR1 SGHTS and CDR2 YDEGEE. Primers included in the PCR were 60 Vbeta and 13 Jbeta primers. The protocol was immunoSEQ multiplex PCR, while the TCRdb copy is restricted to in-frame clones and leaves out a portion. Seen here are over 130,000 clones, approximately 80% observed once, and the top ten hold about 1.5%. This entry comes from a study of cytomegalovirus exposure and HLA in healthy donors. Study outcomes and limitations: The authors judged a highly shared variant cluster likely a sequencing artifact. Reported performance of the classifier showed diagnosis of cytomegalovirus status with high specificity and sensitivity.

The source material was PBMCs. This chain connects TRBV5-8 to TRBJ2-1; weak D call: TRBD1 (6 bases). This receptor was identified in a young man in good health and CMV-seropositive. CDR3 nucleotide sequence: TGTGCCAGCAGCCTCAGGGGCACCTACAATGAGCAGTTCTTC. It yields the protein CASSLRGTYNEQFF.